The 6 T cell receptor beta chains below all came from one sample that was sequenced in a study of T cell changes during pregnancy in multiple sclerosis. Profiled with immunoSEQ multiplex PCR; TCRdb holds only in-frame clones, not every one. The profile shows 20,000 to 30,000 clones, more than 75% of them singletons. The sequencing here drew on CD4+ T cells from peripheral blood mononuclear cells, taken in the second trimester of pregnancy. These receptors originate from a female donor in good health, enrolled as a control in a pregnancy study.

This chain links TRBV19 with TRBJ1-2; D possibly corresponds to TRBD1 (5 bases). V was cut by 8 bases and J by 4 bases, with 14 bases left in between. Germline CDR1 reads LNHDA; CDR2 reads SQIVND (reference sequence). The CDR3 consists of 13 residues. The DNA for the CDR3 is TGTGCCAGTCGACGACAGAAATCCTATGGCTACACCTTC. Its protein is CASRRQKSYGYTF.

Regarding this clone: Germline and junction disagree at one end, which may indicate a read error. V and J are TRBV4-1 and TRBJ1-1; 10 nucleotides match TRBD1. The CDR3 has 15 residues. Germline assignment: CDR1 MGHRA and CDR2 YSYEKL. The CDR3 DNA reads as TGCGCCAGCAGCCAAGGGACAGGGGGGAACGCTGAAGCTTTCTTT. Translating gives CASSQGTGGNAEAFF.

The chain has TRBV27 and TRBJ1-1; tentatively, D is TRBD1 (5 bases). V lost 5 bases, J lost 4 bases, and 20 bases lay in between. CDR1 and CDR2 (germline): MNHEY, SMNVEV (reference sequence). There are 16 residues in the CDR3. The CDR3 coding sequence is TGTGCCAGCAGTCCGCGGAATATAGGGGCGTCCACTGAAGCTTTCTTT. It codes for CASSPRNIGASTEAFF.

This clone was seen a handful of times. This sequence joins TRBV4-1 and TRBJ2-7, with D possibly being TRBD2 (7 bases). Germline V CDR1 and CDR2: MGHRA, YSYEKL. Trimming shortened V by 4 bases and J by 7 bases, and 14 bases separated the two germline ends. The CDR3 runs 13 residues. The CDR3 nucleotides are TGCGCCAGCAGCCGGGGGGGCTCGACTGAGCAGTACTTC. Amino acids: CASSRGGSTEQYF.

The chain links TRBV7-2 to TRBJ1-1; the match to TRBD1 covers 7 bases. CDR1 is SGHTA, CDR2 FQGNSA, per germline. V lost 5 bases to trimming and J lost 7 bases; unmatched junction nucleotides: 10. There are 14 residues in the CDR3. The CDR3 protein is CASSREIQGNEAFF. In DNA, the CDR3 is TGTGCCAGCAGCCGGGAGATACAGGGGAATGAAGCTTTCTTT.

The chain recombines TRBV28 with TRBJ2-7; D is unclear. V was shortened by 2 bases and J by 6 bases, with 14 bases between the two germline ends. The V gene's germline CDR1 is MDHEN and CDR2 SYDVKM. The CDR3 spans 14 residues. The DNA for the CDR3 is TGTGCCAGCAGTTTAGTCTTCCCTCCGGGCGAGCAGTACTTC. Translated: CASSLVFPPGEQYF.